This T cell receptor (beta chain) originates from a study of blood T cell repertoires in COVID-19. Study-wide context: The samples span acute and convalescent COVID-19 from the United States, Italy and Spain. PBMCs, B-cell-depleted T cells, or T cells were the source of the cDNA or gDNA that made up the material.

Per the original methods: Nucleated cell number was recorded as an estimate derived from reference gene primer amplification. Sequencing was performed with immunoSEQ multiplex PCR; in TCRdb, only in-frame clones are kept and a portion is missing. V and J calls and clone size are as listed in that table; D and trimming were resolved from the DNA. Here the sample spans about 220,000 clones, approximately 83% being singletons. V was clipped by 2 bases and J by 8 bases, with 12 bases between them. CDR3 length equals 12 residues. Germline V gene sequence: CDR1 GTSNPN, CDR2 SVGIG (reference sequence). This clone has only a few counts.

This chain uses TRBV30 with TRBJ1-2; possibly TRBD1 for D (6 bases). The sequence was obtained from a woman in her 30s who had recovered from COVID-19. Material for sequencing was peripheral blood. The CDR3 DNA sequence: TGTGCCTGGAGTAAGGGGGTTCAGGGCTACACCTTC. Protein product: CAWSKGVQGYTF.